This T cell receptor (beta chain) was obtained from a study of chemoradiotherapy in HPV16-positive cancers. The CDR3 sequence is 14 residues long. The germline V and J ends were trimmed by 3 bases and 0 bases, with 9 bases remaining between them. Germline-derived CDR1 and CDR2 are SQVTM and ANQGSEA. General study results and limits: Only a couple of HPV16-positive patients supplied the functional HPV-specificity definition. Candidate HPV-specific clones and E7-related TCR motifs grew in tumor during treatment.

Notes on this clone: Its antigen is as yet unknown.

Over chemoradiotherapy, repertoires were sampled more than once. TCRdb's table, derived via immunoSEQ multiplex PCR, lists solely in-frame clones and lacks some. Of about 1,200 clones listed, more than 35% are singletons. The biological material was taken from a patient who underwent chemoradiotherapy. This receptor was taken from a human donor with HPV-associated anogenital cancer. The rearrangement uses TRBV29-1 and TRBJ2-1; D might be TRBD1 (5 bases). The chain's CDR3 is CSVDSRGSYNEQFF. The CDR3 nucleotides are TGCAGCGTTGATAGTAGGGGCTCCTACAATGAGCAGTTCTTC.